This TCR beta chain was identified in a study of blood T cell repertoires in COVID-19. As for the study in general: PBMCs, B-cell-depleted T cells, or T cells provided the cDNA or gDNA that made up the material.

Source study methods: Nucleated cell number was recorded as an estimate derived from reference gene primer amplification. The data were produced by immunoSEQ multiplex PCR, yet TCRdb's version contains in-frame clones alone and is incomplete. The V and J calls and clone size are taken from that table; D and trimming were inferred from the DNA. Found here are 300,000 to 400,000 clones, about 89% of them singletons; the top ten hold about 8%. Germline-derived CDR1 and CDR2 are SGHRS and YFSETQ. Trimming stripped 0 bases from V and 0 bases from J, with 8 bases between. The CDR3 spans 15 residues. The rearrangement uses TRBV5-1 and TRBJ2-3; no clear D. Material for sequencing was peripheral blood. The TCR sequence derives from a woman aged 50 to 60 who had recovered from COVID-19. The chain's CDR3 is CASSLDVTSTDTQYF. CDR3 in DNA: TGCGCCAGCAGCTTGGACGTAACTAGCACAGATACGCAGTATTTT.